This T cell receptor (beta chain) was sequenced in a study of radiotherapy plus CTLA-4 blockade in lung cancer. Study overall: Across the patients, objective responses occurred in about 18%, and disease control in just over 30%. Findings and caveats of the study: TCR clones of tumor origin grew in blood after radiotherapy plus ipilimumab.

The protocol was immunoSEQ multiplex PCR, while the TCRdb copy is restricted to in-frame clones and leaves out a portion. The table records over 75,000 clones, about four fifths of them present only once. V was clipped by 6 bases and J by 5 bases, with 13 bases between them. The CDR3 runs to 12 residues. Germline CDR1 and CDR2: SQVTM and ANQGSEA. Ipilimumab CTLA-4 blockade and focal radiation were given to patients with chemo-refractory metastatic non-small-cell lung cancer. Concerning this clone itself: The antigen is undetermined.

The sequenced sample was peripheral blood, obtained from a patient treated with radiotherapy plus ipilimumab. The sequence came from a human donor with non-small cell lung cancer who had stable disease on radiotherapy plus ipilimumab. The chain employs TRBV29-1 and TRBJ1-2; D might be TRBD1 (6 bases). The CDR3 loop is CSVETGRYGYTF. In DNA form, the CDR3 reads TGCAGCGTAGAGACAGGACGTTATGGCTACACCTTC.